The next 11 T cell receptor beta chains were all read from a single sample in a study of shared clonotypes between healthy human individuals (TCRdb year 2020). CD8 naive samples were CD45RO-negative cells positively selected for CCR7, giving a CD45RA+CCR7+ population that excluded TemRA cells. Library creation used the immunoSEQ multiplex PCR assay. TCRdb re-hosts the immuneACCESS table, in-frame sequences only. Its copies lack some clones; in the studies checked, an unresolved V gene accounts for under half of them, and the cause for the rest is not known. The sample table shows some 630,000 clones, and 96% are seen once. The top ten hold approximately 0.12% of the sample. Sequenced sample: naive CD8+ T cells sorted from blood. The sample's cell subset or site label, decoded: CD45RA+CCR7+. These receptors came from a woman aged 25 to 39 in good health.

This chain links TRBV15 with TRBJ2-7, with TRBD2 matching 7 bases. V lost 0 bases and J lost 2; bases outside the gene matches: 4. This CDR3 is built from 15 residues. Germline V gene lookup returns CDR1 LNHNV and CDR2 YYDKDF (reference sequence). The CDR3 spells CATSRDAGAPYEQYF. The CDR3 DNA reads TGTGCCACCAGCAGAGACGCGGGAGCCCCCTACGAGCAGTACTTC.

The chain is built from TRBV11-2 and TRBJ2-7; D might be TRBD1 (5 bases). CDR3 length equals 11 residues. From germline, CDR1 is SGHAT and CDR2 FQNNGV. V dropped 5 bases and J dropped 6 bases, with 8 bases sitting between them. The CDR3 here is CASSKGVEQYF. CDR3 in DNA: TGTGCCAGCAGCAAAGGGGTCGAGCAGTACTTC.

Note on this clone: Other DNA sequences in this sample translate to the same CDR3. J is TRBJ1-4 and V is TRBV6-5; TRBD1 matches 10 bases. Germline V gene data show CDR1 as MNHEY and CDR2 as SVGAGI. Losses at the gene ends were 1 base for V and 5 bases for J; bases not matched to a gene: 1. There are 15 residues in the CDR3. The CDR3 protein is CASSYWTGGNEKLFF. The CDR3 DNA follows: TGTGCCAGCAGTTACTGGACAGGGGGGAATGAAAAACTGTTTTTT.

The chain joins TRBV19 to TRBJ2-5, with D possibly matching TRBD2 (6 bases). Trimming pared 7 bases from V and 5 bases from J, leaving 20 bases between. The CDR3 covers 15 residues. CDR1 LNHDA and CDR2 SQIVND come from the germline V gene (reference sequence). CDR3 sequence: CASKSSTGVLETQYF. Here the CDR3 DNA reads TGTGCCAGTAAAAGTTCGACGGGAGTTTTGGAGACCCAGTACTTC.

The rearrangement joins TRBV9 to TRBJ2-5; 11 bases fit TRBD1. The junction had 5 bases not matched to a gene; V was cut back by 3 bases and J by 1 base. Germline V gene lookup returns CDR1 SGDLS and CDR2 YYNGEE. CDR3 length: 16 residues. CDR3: CASSEGDRGIQETQYF. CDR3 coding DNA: TGTGCCAGCAGCGAGGGGGACAGGGGGATCCAAGAGACCCAGTACTTC.

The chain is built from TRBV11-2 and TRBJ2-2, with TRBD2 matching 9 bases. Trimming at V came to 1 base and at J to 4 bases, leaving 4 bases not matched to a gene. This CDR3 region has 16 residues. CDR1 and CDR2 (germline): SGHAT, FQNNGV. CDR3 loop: CASSLGLAGSTGELFF. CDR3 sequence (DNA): TGTGCCAGCAGCTTAGGGCTAGCGGGAAGCACCGGGGAGCTGTTTTTT.

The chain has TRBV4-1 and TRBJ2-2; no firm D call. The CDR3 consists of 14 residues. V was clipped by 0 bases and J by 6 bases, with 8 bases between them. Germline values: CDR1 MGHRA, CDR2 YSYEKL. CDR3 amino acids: CASSQDSRPGELFF. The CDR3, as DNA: TGCGCCAGCAGCCAAGATAGCCGGCCCGGGGAGCTGTTTTTT.

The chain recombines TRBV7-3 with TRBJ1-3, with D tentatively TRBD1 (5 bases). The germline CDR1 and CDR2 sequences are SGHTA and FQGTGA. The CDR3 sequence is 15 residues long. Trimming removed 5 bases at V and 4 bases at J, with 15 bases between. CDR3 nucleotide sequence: TGTGCCAGCAGCCCCGACAGTAGTCCGGGAAACACCATATATTTT. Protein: CASSPDSSPGNTIYF.

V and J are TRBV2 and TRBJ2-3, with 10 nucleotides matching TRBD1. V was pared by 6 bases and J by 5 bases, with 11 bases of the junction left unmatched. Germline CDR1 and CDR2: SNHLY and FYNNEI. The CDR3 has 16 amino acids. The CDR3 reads CASRVRTGGVGDTQYF. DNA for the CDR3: TGTGCCAGCAGAGTACGGACAGGGGGAGTAGGAGATACGCAGTATTTT.

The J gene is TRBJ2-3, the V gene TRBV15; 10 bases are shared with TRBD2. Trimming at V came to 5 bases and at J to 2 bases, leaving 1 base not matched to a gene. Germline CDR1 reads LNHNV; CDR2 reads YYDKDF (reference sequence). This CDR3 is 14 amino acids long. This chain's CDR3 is CATSLAGDTDTQYF. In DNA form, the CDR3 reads TGTGCCACCAGCCTAGCGGGAGACACAGATACGCAGTATTTT.

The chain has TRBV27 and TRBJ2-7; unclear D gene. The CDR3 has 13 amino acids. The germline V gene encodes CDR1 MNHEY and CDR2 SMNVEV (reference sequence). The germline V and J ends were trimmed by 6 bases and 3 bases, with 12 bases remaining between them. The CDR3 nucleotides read TGTGCCAGCAGGGGTCTCACAAACTACGAGCAGTACTTC. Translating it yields CASRGLTNYEQYF.